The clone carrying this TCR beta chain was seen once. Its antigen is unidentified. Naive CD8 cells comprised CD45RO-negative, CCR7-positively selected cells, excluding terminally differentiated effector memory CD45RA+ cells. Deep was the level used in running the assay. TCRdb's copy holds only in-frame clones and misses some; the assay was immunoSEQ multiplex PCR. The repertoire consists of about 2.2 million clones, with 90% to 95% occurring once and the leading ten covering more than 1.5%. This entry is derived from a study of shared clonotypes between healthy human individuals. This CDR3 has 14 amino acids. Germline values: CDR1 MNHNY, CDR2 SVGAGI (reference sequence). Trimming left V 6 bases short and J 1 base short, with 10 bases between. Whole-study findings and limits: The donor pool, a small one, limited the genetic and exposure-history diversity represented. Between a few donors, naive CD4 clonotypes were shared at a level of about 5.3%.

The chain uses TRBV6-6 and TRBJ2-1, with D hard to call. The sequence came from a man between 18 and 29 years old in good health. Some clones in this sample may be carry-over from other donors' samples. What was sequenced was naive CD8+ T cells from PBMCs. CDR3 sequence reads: CASSPGGSYNEQFF. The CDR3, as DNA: TGTGCCAGCAGCCCAGGCGGATCCTACAATGAGCAGTTCTTC.